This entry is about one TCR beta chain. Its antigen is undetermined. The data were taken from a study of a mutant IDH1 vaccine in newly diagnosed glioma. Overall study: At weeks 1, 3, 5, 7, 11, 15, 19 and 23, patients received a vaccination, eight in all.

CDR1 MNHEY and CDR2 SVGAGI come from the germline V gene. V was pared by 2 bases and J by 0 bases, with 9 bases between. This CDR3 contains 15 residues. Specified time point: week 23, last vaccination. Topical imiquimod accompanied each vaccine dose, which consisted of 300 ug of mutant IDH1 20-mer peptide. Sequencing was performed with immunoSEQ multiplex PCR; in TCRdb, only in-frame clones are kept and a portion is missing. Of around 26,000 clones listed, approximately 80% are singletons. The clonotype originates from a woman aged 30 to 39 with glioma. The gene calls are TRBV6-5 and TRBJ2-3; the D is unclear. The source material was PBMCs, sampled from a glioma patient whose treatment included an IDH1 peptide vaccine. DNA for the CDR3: TGTGCCAGCAGTTACGGGGTCGCTAGCACAGATACGCAGTATTTT. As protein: CASSYGVASTDTQYF.